These 20 T cell receptor beta chains came from one sample sequenced in a study of blood T cells in healthy people across ages. The authors ran a second PCR of about 6 to 11 cycles using a sample-barcoded 5' primer and a J-beta primer mix. Each CDR3 protein gets one entry after TCRdb re-called the 5' RACE reads with MiXCR. In the table there are around 850,000 distinct CDR3 sequences, 35% to 40% of which are singletons. The sequenced sample was blood. These receptors were taken from a man younger than 30 in good health.

This clonotype showed up just a few times. The CDR3 protein is CASSLGSRGTNEKLFF. CDR3 DNA sequence: TGTGCCAGCAGTTTAGGATCCCGCGGGACTAATGAAAAACTGTTTTTT. The rearrangement uses TRBV12-3 or TRBV12-4 and TRBJ1-4; unclear D gene. CDR3 size: 16 residues. V was trimmed by 1 base and J by 2 bases, leaving 11 bases between them.

This clonotype was counted at least ten times. The chain couples TRBV6-6 to TRBJ1-2, with D perhaps TRBD1 (5 bases). Per germline, CDR1 MNHNY and CDR2 SVGAGI (reference sequence). The CDR3 sequence is 14 residues long. The ends were cut back, 0 bases at V and 3 bases at J, with 8 bases in the middle. The CDR3 DNA sequence: TGTGCCAGCAGTTACTCGGAGACAGACTATGGCTACACCTTC. Encoded protein: CASSYSETDYGYTF.

The chain has TRBV6-6 and TRBJ1-2; a possible D gene is TRBD1 (6 bases). The CDR3 totals 14 residues. V lost 3 bases, J lost 4 bases, and 12 bases lay in between. Germline CDR1 MNHNY, CDR2 SVGAGI (reference sequence). CDR3 DNA sequence: TGTGCCAGCAGTTATAAGGACAGATTCTATGGCTACACCTTC. The encoded protein is CASSYKDRFYGYTF.

The table lists this clonotype with many counts. J is TRBJ2-3 and V is TRBV5-1, with D perhaps matching TRBD1 (6 bases). The length of the CDR3 is 13 residues. V was trimmed by 6 bases and J by 6 bases, leaving 14 bases between them. Germline V gene data show CDR1 as SGHRS and CDR2 as YFSETQ. The CDR3 DNA reads TGCGCCAGCACAGGGGTTGACATCGATACGCAGTATTTT. This sequence encodes CASTGVDIDTQYF.

This clonotype was counted only a few times. The chain uses TRBV9 and TRBJ1-1, with D unresolved. Germline CDR1 and CDR2: SGDLS and YYNGEE. V was clipped by 0 bases and J by 3 bases, with 9 bases between them. This CDR3 has 14 residues. CDR3: CASSVAIDDTEAFF. CDR3 nucleotides: TGTGCCAGCAGCGTAGCGATCGACGACACTGAAGCTTTCTTT.

Concerning this clonotype itself: One junction end does not reproduce the germline sequence, and a read error may be involved. The J gene is TRBJ2-1, the V gene TRBV20-1; D gene ambiguous. CDR3 size: 15 residues. The germline gives CDR1 DFQATT, CDR2 SNEGSKA (reference sequence). The CDR3 is CSARATRESYNEQFF. CDR3 DNA sequence: TGCAGTGCTAGGGCTACCCGCGAAAGCTACAATGAACAGTTCTTC.

The chain is built from TRBV2 and TRBJ2-3; D may correspond to TRBD1 or TRBD2 (6 bases each). V was trimmed by 6 bases and J by 2 bases, leaving 15 bases between them. The V gene's germline CDR1 is SNHLY and CDR2 FYNNEI. CDR3 size: 15 residues. The CDR3 DNA reads TGTGCCAGCAGGAGGGGGGACACCGACACAGATACGCAGTATTTT. Translated: CASRRGDTDTDTQYF.

This clonotype was observed a few times. This chain connects TRBV12-3 or TRBV12-4 to TRBJ2-6; a weak D match, TRBD1 (6 bases). Trimming cost V 5 bases and J 0 bases, with 11 bases left between them. This CDR3 region has 16 residues. CDR3 nucleotides: TGTGCCAGCAGTCCAACAGGGTTCTCTGGGGCCAACGTCCTGACTTTC. Translating it yields CASSPTGFSGANVLTF.

At least ten counts were recorded for this clonotype. V is TRBV12-3 or TRBV12-4 and J is TRBJ1-2; no clear D gene. V lost 1 base and J 0 bases, leaving 6 bases between the germline ends. This CDR3 is 14 amino acids long. The CDR3 DNA reads as TGTGCCAGCAGTTTAGACAGTCCTAACTATGGCTACACCTTC. This codes for CASSLDSPNYGYTF.

V gene TRBV2 combines with J gene TRBJ2-1, with TRBD1 matching 8 bases. J lost 9 bases, V lost 7 bases, and 11 bases had no gene match. The CDR3 totals 14 residues. The germline V gene encodes CDR1 SNHLY and CDR2 FYNNEI. CDR3 region: CASNGQGAGGEQFF. For the CDR3, the DNA is TGTGCCAGCAACGGCCAGGGGGCCGGAGGTGAGCAGTTCTTC.

The V and J genes are TRBV12-3 or TRBV12-4 and TRBJ2-5; no reliable D call. This CDR3 is 13 amino acids long. Trimming stripped 3 bases from V and 5 bases from J, with 10 bases between. The CDR3 protein is CASSFQIIETQYF. The DNA of the CDR3 is TGTGCCAGCAGTTTTCAAATAATCGAGACCCAGTACTTC.

There are many counts of this clonotype. V gene TRBV9 combines with J gene TRBJ1-2, with D maybe TRBD1 (5 bases). CDR3 size: 14 residues. V lost 0 bases and J 3 bases, leaving 9 bases between the germline ends. Germline V gene lookup returns CDR1 SGDLS and CDR2 YYNGEE. CDR3 sequence (DNA): TGTGCCAGCAGCGTAGAAGGACACCACTATGGCTACACCTTC. Protein sequence: CASSVEGHHYGYTF.

This clonotype was seen only a few times. The chain employs TRBV18 and TRBJ2-7; the D gene is possibly TRBD1 (6 bases). Between the trimmed V and J ends, which lost 4 bases and 0 bases, there was a span of 7 bases. This CDR3 has 13 amino acids. Germline V gives CDR1 KGHSH, CDR2 LQKENI. The CDR3 loop is CASSRQASYEQYF. CDR3 bases: TGTGCCAGCTCACGACAGGCCTCCTACGAGCAGTACTTC.

This clonotype was counted ten times or more. V is TRBV4-1 and J is TRBJ2-3; D perhaps matches TRBD1 (5 bases). Germline CDR1 reads MGHRA; CDR2 reads YSYEKL. The CDR3 runs to 14 residues. The V end was cut by 2 bases, the J end by 1 base, with 7 bases between. The chain's CDR3 is CASSQLGGTDTQYF. CDR3 nucleotides: TGCGCCAGCAGCCAATTAGGGGGCACAGATACGCAGTATTTT.

This clonotype occurred a few times. The rearrangement links TRBV3-1 to TRBJ1-6; D gene unclear. The CDR3 extends over 20 amino acids. Germline V CDR1 and CDR2: LGHDT, YNNKEL (reference sequence). V shed 1 base and J shed 0 bases, with 19 bases lying between them. The CDR3 DNA reads as TGTGCCAGCAGCCAAGGTGGGCCCGGTGCACTAAGCTCCTATAATTCACCCCTCCACTTT. This sequence encodes CASSQGGPGALSSYNSPLHF.

The V gene is TRBV27, the J gene TRBJ2-5; weak D call: TRBD2 (6 bases). The end of the DNA aligns better with TRBJ2-7, so the J call may be wrong. This CDR3 has 15 amino acids. Germline-derived CDR1 and CDR2 are MNHEY and SMNVEV (reference sequence). CDR3 nucleotides: TGTGCCAGCAGTTCCCTCGGGACTGGGTTCGACGAGCAGTACTTC. This encodes CASSSLGTGFDEQYF.

This rearrangement joins TRBV7-9 to TRBJ2-3, with 7 bases identical to TRBD2. Germline V gene data show CDR1 as SEHNR and CDR2 as FQNEAQ (reference sequence). The length of the CDR3 is 14 residues. The V segment lost 9 bases and the J segment 0 bases; nucleotides outside the gene matches: 6. The CDR3 DNA follows: TGTGCCAGTCGCGGGGGACGGAGCACAGATACGCAGTATTTT. This translates into CASRGGRSTDTQYF.

This clonotype was observed a handful of times. The rearrangement links TRBV15 to TRBJ1-5; 9 bases align to TRBD1. The trim removed 3 bases at V and 1 base at J, leaving 4 bases unmatched. Looked up from germline, CDR1 is LNHNV and CDR2 is YYDKDF (reference sequence). This CDR3 is built from 16 residues. The CDR3 spells CATSRRDRASNQPQHF. CDR3 nucleotide sequence: TGTGCCACCAGCAGGAGGGACAGGGCGAGCAATCAGCCCCAGCATTTT.

The chain joins TRBV4-3 to TRBJ2-6, with TRBD1 matching 9 bases. V was clipped by 3 bases and J by 0 bases; unmatched bases: 6. Germline lookup yields CDR1 LGHNA and CDR2 YSLEER. The CDR3 is 18 residues long. In DNA form, the CDR3 reads TGCGCCAGCAGCCACGGACAGGGGACTTTCTCTGGGGCCAACGTCCTGACTTTC. Translated, it gives CASSHGQGTFSGANVLTF.

V gene TRBV5-6 combines with J gene TRBJ1-2; 11 positions agree with TRBD1. J was trimmed by 1 base and V by 3 bases; bases with no gene match: 2. The CDR3 runs to 15 residues. Germline V lookup: CDR1 SGHDT, CDR2 YYEEEE. The CDR3 loop reads CASSWGQGDNYGYTF. As DNA, the CDR3 is TGTGCCAGCAGCTGGGGACAGGGGGATAACTATGGCTACACCTTC.